Shown below are 16 T cell receptor beta chains from a single sample sequenced in a study of neurological immune-mediated disorders. TCRdb ran MiXCR on the 5' RACE reads and lists one entry per CDR3 protein. The sample lists about 99,000 distinct CDR3 sequences, 10% to 14% seen once, with around 3.1% in the top ten. Time point: longitudinal time-point 3. Sequencing used PBMCs. These receptors were collected from a female donor with HTLV-1-associated myelopathy (HAM/TSP).

This clonotype was picked up a small number of times. CDR3: CASSPWGPGQGIKTQYF. In nucleotides, the CDR3 is TGTGCCAGCAGTCCCTGGGGGCCGGGACAGGGAATAAAGACCCAGTACTTC. V gene TRBV12-1 combines with J gene TRBJ2-5; the D call of TRBD1 is as the table states it, not checked on the DNA. TRBV12-1 is listed as a pseudogene. This CDR3 has 17 amino acids.

The chain recombines TRBV6-6 with TRBJ2-5; D might be TRBD2 (6 bases). The CDR3 length is 15 residues. Germline-derived CDR1 and CDR2 are MNHNY and SVGAGI (reference sequence). The V gene lost 2 bases and the J gene lost 1 base, with 11 bases spanning the gap. The CDR3 loop is CASSYGGGSQETQYF. CDR3 DNA: TGTGCCAGCAGTTACGGTGGGGGGTCCCAAGAGACCCAGTACTTC.

The rearrangement links TRBV7-9 to TRBJ1-2; D uncertain. The CDR3 consists of 14 residues. Germline-derived CDR1 and CDR2 are SEHNR and FQNEAQ (reference sequence). V was trimmed by 3 bases and J by 8 bases, leaving 16 bases between them. The CDR3 DNA reads TGTGCCAGCAGCTTCCCGGCCAACGCCTGGGGCTACACCTTC. This translates into CASSFPANAWGYTF.

The table lists this clonotype with many counts. Its ends do not fully match the called genes, so a read error is possible. The chain carries TRBV15 and TRBJ2-1; D gene uncertain. CDR3 length: 13 amino acids. Germline loops: CDR1 LNHNV, CDR2 YYDKDF (reference sequence). The CDR3 DNA follows: TGTGCTACCAGCAGGATTCTCCACAATGAGCAGTTCTTC. Protein sequence: CATSRILHNEQFF.

This clonotype was detected ten times or more. This chain joins TRBV6-5 and TRBJ1-2; D possibly corresponds to TRBD1 (6 bases). This CDR3 has 15 residues. Germline V gene sequence: CDR1 MNHEY, CDR2 SVGAGI. Trimming cost V 5 bases and J 4 bases, with 17 bases left between them. CDR3 DNA sequence: TGTGCCAGCAGTCAACGACAGGATGGGGGCTATGGCTACACCTTC. The encoded protein is CASSQRQDGGYGYTF.

The chain is built from TRBV12-3 or TRBV12-4 and TRBJ2-2; 9 positions agree with TRBD1. The CDR3 sequence is 17 residues long. The trim removed 7 bases at V and 4 bases at J, leaving 13 bases unmatched. CDR3 sequence: CASTQPPGTGPTGELFF. The CDR3 DNA reads TGTGCCAGCACCCAGCCCCCCGGGACAGGGCCCACCGGGGAGCTGTTTTTT.

This clonotype was picked up many times. V usage is TRBV6-5 and J usage is TRBJ2-1; 9 bases align to TRBD1. The germline gives CDR1 MNHEY, CDR2 SVGAGI. The CDR3 consists of 15 residues. J lost 9 bases, V lost 7 bases, and 13 bases had no gene match. The CDR3 loop reads CASTLGQGMFSEQFF. The CDR3 coding sequence is TGTGCCAGCACCCTGGGACAGGGCATGTTCAGTGAGCAGTTCTTC.

This chain links TRBV5-1 with TRBJ2-7, with TRBD1 matching over 8 bases. Losses at the gene ends were 4 bases for V and 5 bases for J; bases not matched to a gene: 8. The V gene's germline CDR1 is SGHRS and CDR2 YFSETQ. The CDR3 has 14 residues. CDR3 region: CASSTGQGFHEQYF. DNA for the CDR3: TGCGCCAGCAGCACCGGACAGGGTTTTCACGAGCAGTACTTC.

This clonotype was seen many times. This chain connects TRBV10-3 to TRBJ1-1; tentatively, D is TRBD1 (6 bases). CDR1 ENHRY and CDR2 SYGVKD come from the germline V gene. The CDR3 runs to 15 residues. Trimming left V 4 bases short and J 5 bases short, with 17 bases between. The CDR3 sequence is CAISATNRATTEAFF. The CDR3, as DNA: TGTGCCATCAGTGCGACTAACAGGGCAACGACTGAAGCTTTCTTT.

In this sample, this clonotype turned up many times. This chain links TRBV6-6 with TRBJ2-7; D is undetermined. The V gene lost 0 bases and the J gene lost 2 bases, with 17 bases spanning the gap. Germline V gives CDR1 MNHNY, CDR2 SVGAGI (reference sequence). The CDR3 is 17 amino acids. The CDR3 coding sequence is TGTGCCAGCAGTTACTCGATGGGTAGGGCGAAACCCTACGAGCAGTACTTC. Translation gives CASSYSMGRAKPYEQYF.

This clonotype has ten or more counts. The chain has TRBV28 and TRBJ2-3; 11 nucleotides align to TRBD1. V dropped 6 bases and J dropped 5; count of bases not matched to a gene: 7. The CDR3 consists of 15 residues. From germline, CDR1 is MDHEN and CDR2 SYDVKM. Written as DNA, the CDR3 is TGTGCCAGCAGCGTCGGGACAGGGGGTGTAGATACGCAGTATTTT. Amino acids: CASSVGTGGVDTQYF.

This clonotype was recorded many times. This chain links TRBV12-3 or TRBV12-4 with TRBJ2-2; D is unresolved. The CDR3 totals 15 residues. V was shortened by 6 bases and J by 5 bases, with 16 bases between the two germline ends. CDR3 residues: CASRLVGRGTGELFF. In DNA, the CDR3 is TGTGCCAGCAGGCTGGTAGGAAGAGGAACCGGGGAGCTGTTTTTT.

This clonotype was counted at least ten times. V is TRBV5-1 and J is TRBJ1-4; D is unclear. CDR1 is SGHRS, CDR2 YFSETQ, per germline. V gave up 2 bases and J gave up 0 bases, with 11 bases separating them. The CDR3 has 16 amino acids. CDR3 sequence: CASSLGRIATNEKLFF. The CDR3 nucleotides are TGCGCCAGCAGCTTAGGACGGATAGCAACTAATGAAAAACTGTTTTTT.

This chain connects TRBV12-3 or TRBV12-4 to TRBJ2-3; D perhaps matches TRBD2 (6 bases). The CDR3 consists of 13 residues. Between the trimmed V and J ends, which lost 6 bases and 6 bases, there was a span of 13 bases. Here the CDR3 reads CASRPGELDTQYF. CDR3 nucleotides: TGTGCCAGCAGACCGGGGGAGCTTGATACGCAGTATTTT.

The rearrangement joins TRBV19 to TRBJ2-1; no clear D gene. CDR3 length equals 15 residues. V lost 5 bases to trimming and J lost 1 base, with 12 bases between them. The germline V gene has CDR1 LNHDA and CDR2 SQIVND (reference sequence). The chain's CDR3 is CASSVGHGSYNEQFF. CDR3 nucleotide sequence: TGTGCCAGTAGTGTCGGCCACGGTTCCTACAATGAGCAGTTCTTC.

This clonotype was counted between two and nine times. This chain links TRBV7-8 with TRBJ1-6, with 7 nucleotides matching TRBD1. V trimming: 5 bases; J trimming: 2 bases; junction bases outside the gene matches: 12. In germline, CDR1 is SGHVS, CDR2 FQNEAQ. This CDR3 has 18 amino acids. CDR3 DNA: TGTGCCAGCAGCACAAGAACAGGGACAGTCACCTATAATTCACCCCTCCACTTT. Translated: CASSTRTGTVTYNSPLHF.